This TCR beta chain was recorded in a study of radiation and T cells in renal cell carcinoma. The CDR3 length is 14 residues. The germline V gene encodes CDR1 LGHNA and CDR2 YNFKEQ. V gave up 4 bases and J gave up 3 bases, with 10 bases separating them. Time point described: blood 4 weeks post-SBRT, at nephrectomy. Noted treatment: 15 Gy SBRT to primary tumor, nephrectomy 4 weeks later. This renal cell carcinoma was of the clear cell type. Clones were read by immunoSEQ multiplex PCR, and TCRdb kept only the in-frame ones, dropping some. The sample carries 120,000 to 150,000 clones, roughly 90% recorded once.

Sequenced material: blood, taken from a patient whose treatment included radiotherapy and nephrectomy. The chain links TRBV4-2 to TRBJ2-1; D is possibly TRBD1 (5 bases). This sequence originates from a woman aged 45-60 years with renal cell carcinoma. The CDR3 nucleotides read TGTGCCAGCAGCCCTAGACAGAGCTACAATGAGCAGTTCTTC. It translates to CASSPRQSYNEQFF.